This T cell receptor (beta chain) was captured by sequencing in a study of shared clonotypes between healthy human individuals. Whole-study results and caveats: Donor clonotype sharing was expected to depend on sequencing depth. A reduction in generation probabilities was seen for non-shared clonotypes relative to those shared by all four donors. Naive subsets usually exceeded memory subsets in estimated richness.

The naive CD8 fraction comprised CD45RO-negative cells positively selected for CCR7 and excluded terminally differentiated effector memory CD45RA+ cells. As concerns this clone: Its antigen is as yet unknown.

Germline V gene data show CDR1 as MNHEY and CDR2 as SMNVEV (reference sequence). The CDR3 is 14 residues long. V dropped 2 bases and J dropped 6 bases, with 8 bases sitting between them. Using immunoSEQ multiplex PCR, the repertoire was profiled, and TCRdb retains in-frame clones only, with some absent. The sample comprises under 700,000 clones, 85% to 95% of which are singletons, and 0.11% rests with the top ten. J is TRBJ1-6 and V is TRBV27; D uncertain. The sequenced sample was naive CD8+ T cells sorted from blood. This clonotype was obtained from a woman in her 30s in good health. The CDR3 nucleotides read TGTGCCAGCAGTTTAACCCAAATTAATTCACCCCTCCACTTT. Its protein is CASSLTQINSPLHF.